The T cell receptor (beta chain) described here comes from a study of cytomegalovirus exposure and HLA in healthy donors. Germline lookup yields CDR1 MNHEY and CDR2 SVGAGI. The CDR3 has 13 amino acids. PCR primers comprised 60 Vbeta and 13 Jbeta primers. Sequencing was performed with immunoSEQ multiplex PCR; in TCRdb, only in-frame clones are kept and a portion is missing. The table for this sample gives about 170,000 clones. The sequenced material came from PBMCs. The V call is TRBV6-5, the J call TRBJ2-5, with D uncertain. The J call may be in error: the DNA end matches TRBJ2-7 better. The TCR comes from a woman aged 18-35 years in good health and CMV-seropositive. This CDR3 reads CASSYRSSYEQYF. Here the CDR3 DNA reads TGTGCCAGCAGTTACAGGAGCTCCTACGAGCAGTACTTC.